A single sample gave rise to the 6 T cell receptor beta chains below, sequenced in a study of cytomegalovirus exposure and HLA in healthy donors. Primers: 60 Vbeta forward and 13 Jbeta reverse. Clones were read by immunoSEQ multiplex PCR, and TCRdb kept only the in-frame ones, dropping some. The data hold 95,000 to 150,000 clones, with 76% observed a single time. Material: PBMCs. These receptors originate from a man in his fifties in good health and CMV-seronegative.

The chain has TRBV14 and TRBJ1-5; 7 bases map to TRBD1. The CDR3 totals 15 residues. J was trimmed by 3 bases and V by 0 bases; bases with no gene match: 2. Germline V gene data show CDR1 as SGHDN and CDR2 as FVKESK. CDR3 amino acids: CASSQETGNNQPQHF. Written as DNA, the CDR3 is TGTGCCAGCAGCCAAGAGACAGGGAACAATCAGCCCCAGCATTTT.

The V gene is TRBV18, the J gene TRBJ1-3; TRBD1 agrees at 7 bases. Germline CDR1 KGHSH, CDR2 LQKENI. The CDR3 is made up of 14 amino acids. V shed 2 bases and J 7 bases; nucleotides not matched to a gene: 5. Here the CDR3 reads CASSPATGTNTIYF. In DNA, the CDR3 is TGTGCCAGCTCACCAGCGACAGGGACGAACACCATATATTTT. The entire variable domain, with the rest obtained from reference TRBV18 and TRBJ1-3, is as follows: NAGVMQNPRHLVRRRGQEARLRCSPMKGHSHVYWYRQLPEEGLKFMVYLQKENIIDESGMPKERFSAEFPKEGPSILRIQQVVRGDSAAYFCASSPATGTNTIYFGEGSWLTVV.

The genes are TRBV18 and TRBJ1-6, with D hard to call. The CDR3 spans 14 residues. Germline V lookup: CDR1 KGHSH, CDR2 LQKENI. V lost 0 bases and J 8 bases, leaving 8 bases between the germline ends. CDR3 sequence (DNA): TGTGCCAGCTCACCACCGGATGCGGATTCACCCCTCCACTTT. Translated: CASSPPDADSPLHF. The full variable domain, in which reference TRBV18 and TRBJ1-6 provide the parts outside the CDR3, is NAGVMQNPRHLVRRRGQEARLRCSPMKGHSHVYWYRQLPEEGLKFMVYLQKENIIDESGMPKERFSAEFPKEGPSILRIQQVVRGDSAAYFCASSPPDADSPLHFGNGTRLTVT.

The chain is built from TRBV18 and TRBJ1-5; the D gene is possibly TRBD1 (5 bases). The V and J ends lost 2 bases and 7 bases respectively, with 9 bases between them. The CDR3 has 13 residues. Germline CDR1 KGHSH, CDR2 LQKENI. Here the CDR3 reads CASSPNRQQPQHF. The CDR3 nucleotides read TGTGCCAGCTCACCAAACAGACAGCAGCCCCAGCATTTT.

This clone was detected only a few times. The chain employs TRBV6-1 and TRBJ2-3; 7 bases match TRBD2. This CDR3 is 20 amino acids long. Germline-derived CDR1 and CDR2 are MNHNS and SASEGT. V shed 0 bases, J shed 5 bases, and the junction held 20 bases outside the gene matches. CDR3 amino acids: CASSEALFKVSSERGDTQYF. The CDR3 coding sequence is TGTGCCAGCAGTGAAGCGCTCTTCAAGGTATCCTCCGAGCGGGGAGATACGCAGTATTTT.

This chain joins TRBV5-4 and TRBJ2-3; maybe TRBD1 (6 bases). This CDR3 is 16 amino acids long. Germline V gene data show CDR1 as SGHNT and CDR2 as YYREEE (reference sequence). V lost 4 bases and J 9 bases, leaving 24 bases between the germline ends. CDR3 protein: CASSPSLTRQAVTQYF. CDR3 nucleotides: TGTGCCAGCAGCCCATCACTAACAAGACAGGCAGTCACGCAGTATTTT.